The 7 T cell receptor beta chains in this list originate from one sample, sequenced in a study of cytomegalovirus exposure and HLA in healthy donors. TCRdb's copy holds only in-frame clones and misses some; the assay was immunoSEQ multiplex PCR. The sample yields 190,000 or so clones, around 82% seen once. Sequenced input: PBMCs. The receptors were gathered from a woman younger than 30 in good health and CMV-seropositive.

This clone was seen once. The chain carries TRBV2 and TRBJ1-5; TRBD1 might be the D (6 bases). Germline V lookup: CDR1 SNHLY, CDR2 FYNNEI. The CDR3 sequence is 14 residues long. Trimming left V 3 bases short and J 3 bases short, with 9 bases between. DNA for the CDR3: TGTGCCAGCAGTGAGACAGGACACAATCAGCCCCAGCATTTT. This translates into CASSETGHNQPQHF.

The J gene is TRBJ2-3, the V gene TRBV19, with TRBD1 matching over 8 bases. Germline lookup yields CDR1 LNHDA and CDR2 SQIVND (reference sequence). The length of the CDR3 is 15 residues. V was pared by 10 bases and J by 1 base, with 10 bases of the junction left unmatched. CDR3 coding DNA: TGTGCCACTACAACCGGGACAGGAGGCACAGATACGCAGTATTTT. It is translated as CATTTGTGGTDTQYF. The variable domain in full, with the rest retrieved from reference TRBV19 and TRBJ2-3, is DGGITQSPKYLFRKEGQNVTLSCEQNLNHDAMYWYRQDPGQGLRLIYYSQIVNDFQKGDIAEGYSVSREKKESFPLTVTSAQKNPTAFYLCATTTGTGGTDTQYFGPGTRLTVL.

The V gene is TRBV29-1, the J gene TRBJ2-1; 10 nucleotides match TRBD2. The germline CDR1 and CDR2 sequences are SQVTM and ANQGSEA. With 4 bases clipped from V and 6 bases from J, the junction kept 12 bases outside the gene matches. The CDR3 is 16 residues long. The CDR3 region is CSVALAGHYRGNEQFF. Here the CDR3 DNA reads TGCAGCGTTGCACTAGCGGGACATTACCGGGGCAATGAGCAGTTCTTC.

V usage is TRBV5-1 and J usage is TRBJ2-7, with 7 bases fitting TRBD1. V gave up 4 bases and J gave up 1 base; unmatched junction bases: 2. In germline, CDR1 is SGHRS, CDR2 YFSETQ. The CDR3 runs to 13 residues. The CDR3 sequence: CASSPGQSYEQYF. CDR3 in DNA: TGCGCCAGCAGCCCGGGACAGTCCTACGAGCAGTACTTC. The entire variable domain, with the rest obtained from reference TRBV5-1 and TRBJ2-7, is as follows: KAGVTQTPRYLIKTRGQQVTLSCSPISGHRSVSWYQQTPGQGLQFLFEYFSETQRNKGNFPGRFSGRQFSNSRSEMNVSTLELGDSALYLCASSPGQSYEQYFGPGTRLTVT.

The V call is TRBV2, the J call TRBJ2-3, with D perhaps TRBD2 (6 bases). Germline CDR1 and CDR2: SNHLY and FYNNEI. The CDR3 contains 13 residues. Between the trimmed V and J ends, which lost 8 bases and 1 base, there was a span of 10 bases. Here the CDR3 reads CASSEGRTDTQYF. In nucleotides, the CDR3 is TGTGCCAGCTCGGAGGGACGCACAGATACGCAGTATTTT.

The chain joins TRBV5-1 to TRBJ1-4, with 8 bases lining up with TRBD1. The V and J ends lost 5 bases and 5 bases, in that order; junction bases with no gene match: 2. The V gene's germline CDR1 is SGHRS and CDR2 YFSETQ. The CDR3 totals 13 residues. CDR3 protein: CASRDRENEKLFF. CDR3 sequence (DNA): TGCGCCAGCAGGGACAGGGAAAATGAAAAACTGTTTTTT.

V and J are TRBV27 and TRBJ1-6; 12 bases are shared with TRBD1. Germline trimming cut 5 bases from V and 7 bases from J; bases unmatched to any gene: 3. CDR3 length: 15 residues. CDR1 MNHEY and CDR2 SMNVEV come from the germline V gene (reference sequence). DNA of the CDR3: TGTGCCAGCAGTCCGGGACAGGGGGCGAATTCACCCCTCCACTTT. Its translation: CASSPGQGANSPLHF.